This T cell receptor (beta chain) was sequenced in a study of shared clonotypes between healthy human individuals. The assay was immunoSEQ multiplex PCR, and TCRdb's table has in-frame clones only and misses some. This sample has some 2.3 million clones, with over 85% found just once. Trimming took off 4 bases at V and 5 bases at J, with 14 bases between the two ends. This CDR3 has 15 amino acids. Germline V gives CDR1 LNHDA, CDR2 SQIVND (reference sequence). The chain uses TRBV19 and TRBJ2-2; possible D gene TRBD1, 6 bases. The receptor's source is a man aged 18-30 years in good health. Some clones in this sample may be carry-over from other donors' samples. The source material was naive CD4+ T cells from PBMCs. Regarding subset: CD45RA+ positively selected. The CDR3 is CASSSWTVMTGELFF. In DNA, the CDR3 is TGTGCCAGTAGTAGCTGGACAGTAATGACCGGGGAGCTGTTTTTT.